These T cell receptor beta chains were read from a single sample in a study of cytomegalovirus exposure and HLA in healthy donors. Method: immunoSEQ multiplex PCR; TCRdb's copy keeps in-frame clones and lacks some. The profile covers some 170,000 clones, with 80% to 90% appearing a single time and roughly 4.9% taken by the ten largest. The sequencing sample was made of PBMCs. The receptors shown here come from a woman aged 18-29 years in good health and CMV-seropositive. Both conserved end residues are part of each CDR3. The D gene is left open where the match is weak. Some rows have no size entry. The others give once, few or many, or a class for an expanded clone.

j_call | clone_size | v_call | d_call | cdr3_aa | cdr3_nt
TRBJ1-2 | NA | TRBV5-4 | NA | CASSLDGTQGGYTF | TGTGCCAGCAGCTTGGATGGAACCCAGGGAGGCTACACCTTC
TRBJ2-7 | NA | TRBV4-1 | NA | CASSHVRDYEQYF | TGCGCCAGCAGCCACGTTCGGGACTACGAGCAGTACTTC
TRBJ1-5 | NA | TRBV2 | NA | CASTTRERQPQHF | TGTGCCAGCACCACGAGGGAGCGACAGCCCCAGCATTTT
TRBJ2-5 | NA | TRBV11-1 | TRBD2 | CASSRLAGTQETQYF | TGTGCCAGCAGCAGACTAGCGGGGACTCAAGAGACCCAGTACTTC
TRBJ2-2 | NA | TRBV4-2 | NA | CASSPQGGSVNTGELFF | TGTGCCAGCAGCCCTCAAGGAGGTAGCGTAAACACCGGGGAGCTGTTTTTT
TRBJ2-1 | NA | TRBV11-2 | TRBD1 | CASSSVAGTGAVEQFF | TGTGCCAGCAGCTCGGTGGCCGGGACAGGGGCCGTTGAGCAGTTCTTC
TRBJ1-4 | NA | TRBV11-1 | TRBD1 | CASSLQQGTNEKLFF | TGTGCCAGCAGCTTACAACAGGGGACTAATGAAAAACTGTTTTTT
TRBJ1-1 | NA | TRBV5-4 | TRBD1 | CASSRAQGLGTEAFF | TGTGCCAGCAGTCGCGCACAGGGGCTTGGCACTGAAGCTTTCTTT
TRBJ2-1 | once | TRBV9 | TRBD2 | CASSASGGESPLF | TGTGCCAGCAGCGCTAGCGGGGGGGAATCACCGCTCTTC
TRBJ2-7 | few | TRBV4-2 | NA | CASSQAPLGLARDEQYF | TGTGCCAGCAGCCAAGCCCCGCTGGGCCTCGCTCGCGACGAGCAGTACTTC
TRBJ2-3 | NA | TRBV7-8 | NA | CASSSSPGNVNTQYF | TGTGCCAGCAGCTCGTCTCCCGGGAATGTGAATACGCAGTATTTT
TRBJ1-1 | NA | TRBV7-9 | NA | CASLVPKNTEAFF | TGTGCCAGCTTAGTCCCGAAAAACACTGAAGCTTTCTTT
TRBJ2-4 | NA | TRBV7-9 | TRBD1 | CASSLVRQGDIQYF | TGTGCCAGCAGCTTAGTGAGACAGGGAGACATTCAGTACTTC
TRBJ2-1 | NA | TRBV6-4 | NA | CASSEMGSSTLNEQFF | TGTGCCAGCAGTGAGATGGGGTCTAGCACCCTGAATGAGCAGTTCTTC